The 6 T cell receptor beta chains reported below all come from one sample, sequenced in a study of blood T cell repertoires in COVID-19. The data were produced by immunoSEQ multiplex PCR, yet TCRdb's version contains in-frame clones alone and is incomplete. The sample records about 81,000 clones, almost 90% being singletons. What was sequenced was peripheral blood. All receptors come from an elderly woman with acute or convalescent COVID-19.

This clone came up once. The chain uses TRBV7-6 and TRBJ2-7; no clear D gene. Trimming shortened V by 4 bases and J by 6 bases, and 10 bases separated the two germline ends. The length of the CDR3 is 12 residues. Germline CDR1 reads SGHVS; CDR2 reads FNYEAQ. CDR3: CASSSPLREQYF. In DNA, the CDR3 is TGTGCCAGCAGCTCCCCACTACGCGAGCAGTACTTC.

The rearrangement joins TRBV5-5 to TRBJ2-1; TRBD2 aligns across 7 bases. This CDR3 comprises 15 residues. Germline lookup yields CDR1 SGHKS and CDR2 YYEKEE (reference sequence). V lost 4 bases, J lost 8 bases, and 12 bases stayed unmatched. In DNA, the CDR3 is TGTGCCAGCAGCCCCGGGACTACCTGGTCCCATGAGCAGTTCTTC. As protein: CASSPGTTWSHEQFF.

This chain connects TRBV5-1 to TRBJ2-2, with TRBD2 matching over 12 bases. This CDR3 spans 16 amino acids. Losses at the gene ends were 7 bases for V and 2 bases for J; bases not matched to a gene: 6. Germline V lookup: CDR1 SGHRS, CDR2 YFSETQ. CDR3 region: CASLPGLAGNTGELFF. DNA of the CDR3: TGCGCCAGCCTTCCCGGACTAGCGGGAAACACCGGGGAGCTGTTTTTT.

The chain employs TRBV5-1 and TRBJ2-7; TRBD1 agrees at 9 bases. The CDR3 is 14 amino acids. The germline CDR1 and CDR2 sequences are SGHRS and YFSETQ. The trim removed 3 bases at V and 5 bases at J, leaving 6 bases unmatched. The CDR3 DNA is TGCGCCAGCAGCTCGGGACAGGGAATCCACGAGCAGTACTTC. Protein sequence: CASSSGQGIHEQYF.

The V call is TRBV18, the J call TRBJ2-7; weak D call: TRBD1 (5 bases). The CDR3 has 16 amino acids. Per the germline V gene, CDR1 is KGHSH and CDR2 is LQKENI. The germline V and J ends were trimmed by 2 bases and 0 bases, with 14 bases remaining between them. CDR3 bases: TGTGCCAGCTCACCAGTTAAGGGGTCCACCTCCTACGAGCAGTACTTC. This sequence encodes CASSPVKGSTSYEQYF.

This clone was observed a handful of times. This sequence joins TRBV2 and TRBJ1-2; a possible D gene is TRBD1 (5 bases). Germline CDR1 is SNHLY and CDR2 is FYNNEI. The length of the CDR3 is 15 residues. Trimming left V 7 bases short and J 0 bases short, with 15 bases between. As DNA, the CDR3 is TGTGCCAGCAAGGTAGAAGAAGGGGCTAACTATGGCTACACCTTC. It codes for CASKVEEGANYGYTF.